Ten or more counts support the clone carrying this T cell receptor (beta chain). Antigen: not known. These data originate in a study of CD8 T cells in ankylosing spondylitis. General study findings and limits: Previously reported in reactive arthritis synovial fluid and blood were some of the motif variants. Significant enrichment of disease-linked clones was reportedly seen in matched ankylosing spondylitis synovial fluid.

Preparation of TCR beta libraries was done by quantitative 5'-RACE with molecular barcodes. MiXCR was run by TCRdb on the 5' RACE reads, yielding one entry per CDR3 protein. This repertoire shows some 63,000 distinct CDR3 sequences, under 7.5% found once; its top ten account for roughly 4.8%. CDR3 length: 13 residues. Trimming pared 2 bases from V and 8 bases from J, leaving 10 bases between. Germline CDR1 reads MGHDK; CDR2 reads SYGVNS. This chain joins TRBV25-1 and TRBJ2-1; a weak D match, TRBD1 (6 bases). Sample: synovial fluid, either unsorted or a sorted T cell fraction (not recorded which). This clonotype was obtained from a male donor with ankylosing spondylitis. CDR3 region: CASSEQGLDEQFF. In nucleotides, the CDR3 is TGTGCCAGCAGTGAACAGGGGTTGGATGAGCAGTTCTTC.